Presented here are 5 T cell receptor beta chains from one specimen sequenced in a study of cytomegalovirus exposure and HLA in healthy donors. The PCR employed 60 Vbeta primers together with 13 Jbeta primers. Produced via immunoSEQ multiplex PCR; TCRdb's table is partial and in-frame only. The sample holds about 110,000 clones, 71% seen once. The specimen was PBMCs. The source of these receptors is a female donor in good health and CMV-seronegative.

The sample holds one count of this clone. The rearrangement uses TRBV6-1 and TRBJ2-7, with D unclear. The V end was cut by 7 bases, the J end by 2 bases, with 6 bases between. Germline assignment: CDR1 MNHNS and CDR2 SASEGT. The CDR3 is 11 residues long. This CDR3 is CASTRTYEQYF. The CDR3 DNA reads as TGTGCCAGCACCAGGACCTACGAGCAGTACTTC.

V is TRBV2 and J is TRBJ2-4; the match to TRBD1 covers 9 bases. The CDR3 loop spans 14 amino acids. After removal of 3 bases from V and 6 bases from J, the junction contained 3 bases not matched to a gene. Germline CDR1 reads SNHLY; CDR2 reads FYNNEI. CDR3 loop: CASSDGTGLNIQYF. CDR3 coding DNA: TGTGCCAGCAGTGACGGGACAGGGCTAAACATTCAGTACTTC.

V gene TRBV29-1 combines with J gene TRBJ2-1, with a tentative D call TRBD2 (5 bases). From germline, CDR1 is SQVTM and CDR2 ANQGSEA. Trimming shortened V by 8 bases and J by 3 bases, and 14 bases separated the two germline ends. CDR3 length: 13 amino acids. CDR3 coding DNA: TGCAGCTTTTTCCCGGGGTTCTACAATGAGCAGTTCTTC. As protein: CSFFPGFYNEQFF.

This CDR3 reads CAPPPLAVRGELFF. As DNA, the CDR3 is TGCGCCCCGCCCCCATTAGCAGTTCGCGGGGAGCTGTTTTTT. The V call is TRBV5-1, the J call TRBJ2-2; D remains unclear. Between the trimmed V and J ends, which lost 10 bases and 7 bases, there was a span of 20 bases. The CDR3 runs to 14 residues. The V gene's germline CDR1 is SGHRS and CDR2 YFSETQ. The full variable domain, its missing parts supplied by reference TRBV5-1 and TRBJ2-2, is KAGVTQTPRYLIKTRGQQVTLSCSPISGHRSVSWYQQTPGQGLQFLFEYFSETQRNKGNFPGRFSGRQFSNSRSEMNVSTLELGDSALYLCAPPPLAVRGELFFGEGSRLTVL.

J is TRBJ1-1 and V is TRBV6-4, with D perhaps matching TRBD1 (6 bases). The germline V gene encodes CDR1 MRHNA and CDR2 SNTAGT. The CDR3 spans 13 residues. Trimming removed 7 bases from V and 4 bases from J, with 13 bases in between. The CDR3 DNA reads TGTGCCAGCAAAGGGGTGGGGGCCACTGAAGCTTTCTTT. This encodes CASKGVGATEAFF.